The present entry profiles one T cell receptor (beta chain) with its context. Its antigen is currently unknown. CDR1 SGHKS and CDR2 YYEKEE come from the germline V gene (reference sequence). The CDR3 has 15 amino acids. Trimming removed 0 bases from V and 3 bases from J, with 13 bases in between. These data belong to a study of naive and memory T cell subsets. The beta constant-region primer was an equimolar mix of two oligonucleotides covering TRBC1 and TRBC2. The ligated cDNA underwent four PCR rounds using SP2 and nested alpha and beta constant-region primers. TCRdb re-called the UMI-ligation and nested PCR reads through MiXCR, storing one row per CDR3 protein. The top ten clones hold roughly 0.1% of a sample with roughly 150,000 distinct CDR3 sequences, 22% of them seen once. Study conclusions and caveats: Especially in CD8 cells, naive repertoires contained a few larger clonotypes, possibly CD45RA-re-expressing memory cells. Gini index rose across naive, CM, EM and EMRA in CD4 and CD8.

The sample consisted of naive CD4+ T cells from blood. The sequence came from a human donor in good health. The chain employs TRBV5-5 and TRBJ2-7, with D possibly matching TRBD1 (6 bases). CDR3 amino acids: CASSLGQGLFYEQYF. Here the CDR3 DNA reads TGTGCCAGCAGCTTGGGGCAGGGGCTCTTCTACGAGCAGTACTTC.